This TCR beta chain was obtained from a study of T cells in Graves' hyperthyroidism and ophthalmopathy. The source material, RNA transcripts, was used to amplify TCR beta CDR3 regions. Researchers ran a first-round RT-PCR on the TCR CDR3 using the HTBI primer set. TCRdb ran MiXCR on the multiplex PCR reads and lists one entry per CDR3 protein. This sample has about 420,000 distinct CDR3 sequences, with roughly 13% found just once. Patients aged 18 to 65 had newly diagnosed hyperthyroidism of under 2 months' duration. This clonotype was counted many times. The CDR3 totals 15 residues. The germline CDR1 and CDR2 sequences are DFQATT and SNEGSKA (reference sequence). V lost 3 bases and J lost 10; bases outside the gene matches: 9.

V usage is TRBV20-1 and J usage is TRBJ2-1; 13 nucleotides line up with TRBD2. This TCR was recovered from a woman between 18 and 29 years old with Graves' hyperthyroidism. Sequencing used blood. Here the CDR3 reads CSARALAGGPYEQFF. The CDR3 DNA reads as TGCAGTGCTAGGGCACTAGCGGGAGGGCCGTACGAGCAGTTCTTC.